The 15 T cell receptor beta chains reported below all come from one sample, sequenced in a study of STAT5B mutations in CD4+ large granular lymphocyte leukemia. TCRdb keeps only in-frame clones here, not all; method: immunoSEQ multiplex PCR. This table has some 21,000 clones, approximately 70% appearing once. The sample consisted of CD4+ T cells from blood buffy coats. The source is a human donor in good health.

V is TRBV4-1 and J is TRBJ1-2, with D possibly matching TRBD1 (5 bases). CDR3 length: 12 amino acids. The V and J ends lost 3 bases and 8 bases respectively, with 10 bases between them. Germline-derived CDR1 and CDR2 are MGHRA and YSYEKL. CDR3 coding DNA: TGCGCCAGCAGCCAGGGGGTTGGGGGCTACACCTTC. Translating it yields CASSQGVGGYTF.

The chain uses TRBV6-1 and TRBJ1-1; perhaps TRBD1 as D (5 bases). V lost 11 bases and J lost 3, with 19 bases in between. The CDR3 length is 14 residues. CDR1 is MNHNS and CDR2 is SASEGT in the germline V gene. CDR3 residues: CAVSGTKGHTEAFF. As DNA, the CDR3 is TGTGCCGTCTCCGGGACCAAAGGGCACACTGAAGCTTTCTTT.

This chain connects TRBV5-4 to TRBJ2-7; the match to TRBD1 covers 10 bases. V was pared by 3 bases and J by 2 bases, with 5 bases of the junction left unmatched. Germline V gene lookup returns CDR1 SGHNT and CDR2 YYREEE (reference sequence). The CDR3 is 15 residues long. The CDR3 DNA sequence: TGTGCCAGCAGCTCCCCGACAGGGGGCACCTACGAGCAGTACTTC. This gives the protein CASSSPTGGTYEQYF.

The chain has TRBV4-1 and TRBJ1-2; D ambiguous. The CDR3 length is 15 residues. Germline values: CDR1 MGHRA, CDR2 YSYEKL. Trimming pared 1 base from V and 4 bases from J, leaving 13 bases between. For the CDR3, the DNA is TGCGCCAGCAGCCAAGGCTCGTGGGAGGGCTATGGCTACACCTTC. Residues: CASSQGSWEGYGYTF.

The J gene is TRBJ2-2, the V gene TRBV30; TRBD2 matches 8 bases. The V and J ends lost 3 bases and 1 base, in that order; junction bases with no gene match: 13. The CDR3 loop spans 18 amino acids. CDR1 and CDR2 from the germline V gene are GTSNPN and SVGIG (reference sequence). The CDR3 nucleotides read TGTGCCTGGAGGCGAGTTCGAATTCTAGCGGGGAACACCGGGGAGCTGTTTTTT. It specifies CAWRRVRILAGNTGELFF.

This clone was picked up one time. J is TRBJ2-3 and V is TRBV7-8; D might be TRBD1 (6 bases). The germline V gene encodes CDR1 SGHVS and CDR2 FQNEAQ. CDR3 size: 13 residues. The V end lost 2 bases, the J end lost 3 bases, and 6 bases lay between the germline ends. CDR3 residues: CASSLTGTDTQYF. For the CDR3, the DNA is TGTGCCAGCAGCTTAACAGGGACAGATACGCAGTATTTT. Based on the CDR3 plus reference TRBV7-8 and TRBJ2-3, the full variable domain is GAGVSQSPRYKVAKRGQDVALRCDPISGHVSLFWYQQALGQGPEFLTYFQNEAQLDKSGLPSDRFFAERPEGSVSTLKIQRTQQEDSAVYLCASSLTGTDTQYFGPGTRLTVL.

V and J are TRBV5-6 and TRBJ2-2; 7 nucleotides match TRBD1. There are 14 residues in the CDR3. Unmatched junction bases numbered 8, after V lost 5 bases and J lost 7 bases. CDR1 is SGHDT, CDR2 YYEEEE, per germline. This chain's CDR3 is CASRSGQVRGELFF. The DNA of the CDR3 is TGTGCCAGCAGATCAGGACAGGTCCGCGGGGAGCTGTTTTTT.

This chain joins TRBV7-6 and TRBJ2-7; tentatively, D is TRBD2 (6 bases). Germline V lookup: CDR1 SGHVS, CDR2 FNYEAQ. The CDR3 spans 14 residues. V was trimmed by 2 bases and J by 6 bases, leaving 14 bases between them. In DNA, the CDR3 is TGTGCCAGCAGCTTACGACTAGGCGGGGCCGAGCAGTACTTC. Translated, it gives CASSLRLGGAEQYF.

The chain recombines TRBV27 with TRBJ1-2; 7 bases are a match to TRBD1. This CDR3 is built from 14 residues. Germline V gene lookup returns CDR1 MNHEY and CDR2 SMNVEV (reference sequence). Trimming took 5 bases from V and 4 from J; bases not matched to a gene: 7. The DNA of the CDR3 is TGTGCCAGCAGTCGGGACAGACTCCCCTATGGCTACACCTTC. This gives the protein CASSRDRLPYGYTF.

This chain uses TRBV6-6 with TRBJ2-5; D may correspond to TRBD1 or TRBD2 (8 bases each). V was clipped by 5 bases and J by 4 bases, with 17 bases between them. This CDR3 contains 15 residues. From germline, CDR1 is MNHNY and CDR2 SVGAGI (reference sequence). Here the CDR3 reads CASSKTGAGGETQYF. The DNA for the CDR3 is TGTGCCAGCAGTAAGACAGGGGCGGGAGGAGAGACCCAGTACTTC.

V usage is TRBV19 and J usage is TRBJ2-2, with 9 bases aligning to TRBD1. The CDR3 covers 14 residues. Trimming cost V 2 bases and J 7 bases; bases outside gene matches: 2. Per the germline V gene, CDR1 is LNHDA and CDR2 is SQIVND (reference sequence). The CDR3 is CASSITGGSGELFF. The CDR3 DNA reads as TGTGCCAGTAGTATAACAGGGGGCAGCGGGGAGCTGTTTTTT.

The J gene is TRBJ2-5, the V gene TRBV10-3; 11 positions agree with TRBD2. The germline V gene encodes CDR1 ENHRY and CDR2 SYGVKD. With V trimmed by 6 bases and J by 4 bases, 10 bases remained unmatched. The CDR3 is 16 residues long. The CDR3 DNA reads as TGTGCCATCAGCCCAAGGGGTAGCGGGGGGGGAGAGACCCAGTACTTC. This codes for CAISPRGSGGGETQYF.

This CDR3 reads CASSLSPYNSPLHF. Here the CDR3 DNA reads TGTGCCAGCAGTTTAAGCCCTTATAATTCACCCCTCCACTTT. This chain joins TRBV27 and TRBJ1-6; D unclear. This CDR3 contains 14 residues. Trimming removed 2 bases from V and 4 bases from J, with 6 bases in between. The V gene's germline CDR1 is MNHEY and CDR2 SMNVEV (reference sequence).

The V and J genes are TRBV7-8 and TRBJ2-3; D is perhaps TRBD2 (5 bases). The germline V and J ends were trimmed by 5 bases and 6 bases, with 12 bases remaining between them. The CDR3 contains 13 residues. The V gene's germline CDR1 is SGHVS and CDR2 FQNEAQ. The CDR3 sequence is CASSNIARDTQYF. The CDR3 bases are TGTGCCAGCAGCAACATAGCGCGGGATACGCAGTATTTT.

The chain employs TRBV5-4 and TRBJ2-3, with D possibly being TRBD1 (6 bases). Trimming took 4 bases from V and 3 from J, leaving 18 bases between them. The CDR3 contains 16 residues. CDR1 is SGHNT and CDR2 is YYREEE in the germline V gene (reference sequence). CDR3 coding DNA: TGTGCCAGCAGCACCCCTGGACAGCAAAAAACAGATACGCAGTATTTT. Its translation: CASSTPGQQKTDTQYF.